This TCR beta chain is from a study of Graves' ophthalmopathy and Graves' hyperthyroidism. The CDR3 contains 11 residues. V lost 2 bases, J lost 2 bases, and 1 base lay in between. Germline assignment: CDR1 SNHLY and CDR2 FYNNEI. This clonotype was seen ten or more times. Amplified material comprised TCR beta CDR3 regions derived from RNA transcripts. First-round RT-PCR relied on HTBI primers, and a second-round multiplex PCR came next. TCRdb re-called the multiplex PCR reads with MiXCR, one entry per CDR3 protein. The sample contains about 640,000 distinct CDR3 sequences, about 38% of which appear only once.

The TCR sequence derives from an adult man with Graves' ophthalmopathy. V is TRBV2 and J is TRBJ2-7, with D unclear. Sequenced sample: peripheral blood. The CDR3 loop reads CASSEPYEQYF. The CDR3 region has the DNA TGTGCCAGCAGTGAACCCTACGAGCAGTACTTC.